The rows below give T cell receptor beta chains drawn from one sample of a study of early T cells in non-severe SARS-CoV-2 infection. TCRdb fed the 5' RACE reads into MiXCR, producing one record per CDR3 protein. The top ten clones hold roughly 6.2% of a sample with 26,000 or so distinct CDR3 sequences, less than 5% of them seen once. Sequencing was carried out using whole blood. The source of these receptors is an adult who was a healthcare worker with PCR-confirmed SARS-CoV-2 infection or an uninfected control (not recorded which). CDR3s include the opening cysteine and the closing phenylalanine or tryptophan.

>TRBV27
CASSPRDPTDTQYF
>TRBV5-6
CASSLDLSSYEQYF
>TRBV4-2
CASSLGLAGELSYEQYF
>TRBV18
CASSPLQSSGGWNEQYF
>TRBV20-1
CSARTQPTGTSPLHF
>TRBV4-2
CASSQGIAGVSTDTQYF
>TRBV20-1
CSATSGNSYNEQFF
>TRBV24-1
CATSDLRSSYNEQFF
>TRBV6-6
CASSKRDLNEQFF
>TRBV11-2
CASNVGGSSGNTIYF
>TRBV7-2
CASSPRHQETQYF
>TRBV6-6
CASSRGRDSPLHF
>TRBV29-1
CSVPGLAGYNEQFF
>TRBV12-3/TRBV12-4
CASSYRAGAGNEQFF
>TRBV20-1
CSAQYDLGQLVRHEQYF
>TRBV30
CAWSVRSYGYTF